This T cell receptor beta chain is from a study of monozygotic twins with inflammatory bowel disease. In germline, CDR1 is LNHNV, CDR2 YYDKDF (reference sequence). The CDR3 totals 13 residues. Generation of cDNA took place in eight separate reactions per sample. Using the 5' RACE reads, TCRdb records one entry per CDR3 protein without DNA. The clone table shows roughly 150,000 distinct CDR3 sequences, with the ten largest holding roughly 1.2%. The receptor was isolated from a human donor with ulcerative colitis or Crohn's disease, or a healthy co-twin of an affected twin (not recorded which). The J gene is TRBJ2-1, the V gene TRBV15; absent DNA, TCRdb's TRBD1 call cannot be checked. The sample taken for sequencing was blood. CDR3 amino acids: CATGKGRYNEQFF.